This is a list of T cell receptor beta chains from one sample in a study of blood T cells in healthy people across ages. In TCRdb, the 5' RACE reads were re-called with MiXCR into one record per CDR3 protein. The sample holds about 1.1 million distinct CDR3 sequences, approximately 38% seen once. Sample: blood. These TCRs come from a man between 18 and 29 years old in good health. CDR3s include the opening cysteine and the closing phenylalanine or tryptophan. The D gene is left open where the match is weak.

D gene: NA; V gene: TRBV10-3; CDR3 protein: CATTEATNTGELFF
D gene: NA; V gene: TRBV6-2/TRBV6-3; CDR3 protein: CASSYGEAELYEQYF
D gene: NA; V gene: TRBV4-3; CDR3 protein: CASSQALGDGPYNEQFF
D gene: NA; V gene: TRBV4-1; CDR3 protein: CASSQASVPTNQETQYF
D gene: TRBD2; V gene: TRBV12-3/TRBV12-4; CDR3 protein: CASSYGGTRETQYF
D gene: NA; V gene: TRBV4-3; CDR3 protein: CASSQEVYGGTEAFF
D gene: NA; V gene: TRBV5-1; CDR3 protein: CASSPGGDTEAFF
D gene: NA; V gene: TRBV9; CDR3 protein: CASSEGTGHMQETQYF
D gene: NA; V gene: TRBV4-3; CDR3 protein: CASSQDLGISSYNEQFF
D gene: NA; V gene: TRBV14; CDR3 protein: CASSGVSRLGQNYNEQFF
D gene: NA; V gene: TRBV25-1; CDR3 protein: CASRVNSGPHRGDEQYF
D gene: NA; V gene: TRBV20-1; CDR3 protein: CSASDRSSYNEQYF
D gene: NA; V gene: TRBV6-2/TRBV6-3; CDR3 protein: CASSYARAQETQYF